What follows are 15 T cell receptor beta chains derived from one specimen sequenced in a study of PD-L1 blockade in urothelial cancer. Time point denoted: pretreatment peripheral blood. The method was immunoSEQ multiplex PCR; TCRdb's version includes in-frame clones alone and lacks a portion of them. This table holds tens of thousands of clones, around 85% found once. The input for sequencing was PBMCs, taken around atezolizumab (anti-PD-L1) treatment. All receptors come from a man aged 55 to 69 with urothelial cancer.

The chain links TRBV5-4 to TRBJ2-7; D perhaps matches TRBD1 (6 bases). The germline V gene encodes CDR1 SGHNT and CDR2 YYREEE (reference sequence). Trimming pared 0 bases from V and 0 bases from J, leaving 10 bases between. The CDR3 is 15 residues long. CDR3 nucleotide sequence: TGTGCCAGCAGCTTGGGGCAGGGGTACTCCTACGAGCAGTACTTC. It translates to CASSLGQGYSYEQYF.

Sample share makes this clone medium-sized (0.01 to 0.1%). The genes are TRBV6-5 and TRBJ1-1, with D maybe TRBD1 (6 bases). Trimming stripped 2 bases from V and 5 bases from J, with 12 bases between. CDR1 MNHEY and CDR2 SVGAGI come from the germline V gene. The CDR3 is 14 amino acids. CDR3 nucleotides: TGTGCCAGCAGTTACCGCAGGGGAGGGACTGAAGCTTTCTTT. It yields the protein CASSYRRGGTEAFF.

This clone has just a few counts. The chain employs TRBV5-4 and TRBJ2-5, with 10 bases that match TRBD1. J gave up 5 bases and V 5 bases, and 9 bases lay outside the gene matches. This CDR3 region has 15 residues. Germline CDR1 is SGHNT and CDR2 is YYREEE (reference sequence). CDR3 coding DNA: TGTGCCAGCAGTTTGACAGGGGGCGGTTCGGAGACCCAGTACTTC. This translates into CASSLTGGGSETQYF.

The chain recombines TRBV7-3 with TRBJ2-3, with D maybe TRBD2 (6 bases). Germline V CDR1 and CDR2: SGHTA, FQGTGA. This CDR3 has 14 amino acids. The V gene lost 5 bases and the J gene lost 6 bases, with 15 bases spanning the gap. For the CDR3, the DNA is TGTGCCAGCAGCCGAAACGGAGGGGACGATACGCAGTATTTT. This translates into CASSRNGGDDTQYF. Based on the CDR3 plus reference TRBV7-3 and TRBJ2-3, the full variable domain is GAGVSQTPSNKVTEKGKYVELRCDPISGHTALYWYRQSLGQGPEFLIYFQGTGAADDSGLPNDRFFAVRPEGSVSTLKIQRTERGDSAVYLCASSRNGGDDTQYFGPGTRLTVL.

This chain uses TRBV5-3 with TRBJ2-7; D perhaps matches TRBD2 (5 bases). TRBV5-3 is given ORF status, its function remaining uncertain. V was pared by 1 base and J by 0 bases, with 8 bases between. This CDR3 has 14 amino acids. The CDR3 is CARSLSGSSYEQYF. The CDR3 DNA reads TGTGCCAGAAGCTTGTCGGGGAGCTCCTACGAGCAGTACTTC.

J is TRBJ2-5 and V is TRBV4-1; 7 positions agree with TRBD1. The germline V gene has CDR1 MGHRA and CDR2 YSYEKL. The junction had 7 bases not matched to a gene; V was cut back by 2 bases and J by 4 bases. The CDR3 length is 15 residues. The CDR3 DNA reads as TGCGCCAGCAGCCAACCGGACAGGATGGGAGAGACCCAGTACTTC. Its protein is CASSQPDRMGETQYF.

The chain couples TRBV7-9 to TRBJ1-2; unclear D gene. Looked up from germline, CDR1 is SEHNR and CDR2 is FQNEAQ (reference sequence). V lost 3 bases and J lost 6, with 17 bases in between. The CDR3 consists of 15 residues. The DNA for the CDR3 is TGTGCCAGCAGCTTGGGTGGCAGCTACGGAGATGGCTACACCTTC. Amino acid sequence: CASSLGGSYGDGYTF.

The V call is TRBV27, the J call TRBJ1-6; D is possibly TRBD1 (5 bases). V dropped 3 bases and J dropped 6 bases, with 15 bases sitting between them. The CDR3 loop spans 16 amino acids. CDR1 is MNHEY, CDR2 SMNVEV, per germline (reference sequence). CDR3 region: CASSLGLRSSNSPLHF. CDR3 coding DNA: TGTGCCAGCAGTTTGGGGCTAAGATCGTCTAATTCACCCCTCCACTTT.

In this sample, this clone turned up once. The CDR3 region has the DNA TGCGCCAGCAGCCAAGGTCAGGGGGTCCGACAGCCCCAGCATTTT. Amino acid sequence: CASSQGQGVRQPQHF. The chain carries TRBV4-1 and TRBJ1-5; 7 bases line up with TRBD1. V shed 1 base, J shed 7 bases, and the junction held 7 bases outside the gene matches. The germline CDR1 and CDR2 sequences are MGHRA and YSYEKL. This CDR3 contains 15 residues.

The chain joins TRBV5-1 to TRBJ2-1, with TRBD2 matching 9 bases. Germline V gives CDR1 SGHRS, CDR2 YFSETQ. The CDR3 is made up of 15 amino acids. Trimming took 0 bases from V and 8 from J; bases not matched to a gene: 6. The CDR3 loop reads CASSLVVSGGDEQFF. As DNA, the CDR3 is TGCGCCAGCAGCTTGGTTGTTAGCGGGGGAGATGAGCAGTTCTTC.

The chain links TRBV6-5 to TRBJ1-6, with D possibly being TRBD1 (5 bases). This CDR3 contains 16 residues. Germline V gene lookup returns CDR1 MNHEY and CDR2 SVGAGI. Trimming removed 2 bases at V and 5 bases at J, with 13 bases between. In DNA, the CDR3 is TGTGCCAGCAGTTACACCACGTCAGGGAATAATTCACCCCTCCACTTT. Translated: CASSYTTSGNNSPLHF.

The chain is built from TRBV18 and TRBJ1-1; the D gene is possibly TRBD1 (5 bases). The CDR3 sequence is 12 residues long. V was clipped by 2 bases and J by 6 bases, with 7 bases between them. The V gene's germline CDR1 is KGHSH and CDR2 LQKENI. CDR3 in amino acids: CASSPRQSEAFF. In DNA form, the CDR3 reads TGTGCCAGCTCACCAAGACAGTCTGAAGCTTTCTTT.

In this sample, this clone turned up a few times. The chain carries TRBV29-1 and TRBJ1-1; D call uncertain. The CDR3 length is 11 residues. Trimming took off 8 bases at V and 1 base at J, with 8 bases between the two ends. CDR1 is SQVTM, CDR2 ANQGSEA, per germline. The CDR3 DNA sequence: TGCAGCACCGGGAGGAACACTGAAGCTTTCTTT. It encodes CSTGRNTEAFF. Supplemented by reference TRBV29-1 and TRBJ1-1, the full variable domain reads SAVISQKPSRDICQRGTSLTIQCQVDSQVTMMFWYRQQPGQSLTLIATANQGSEATYESGFVIDKFPISRPNLTFSTLTVSNMSPEDSSIYLCSTGRNTEAFFGQGTRLTVV.

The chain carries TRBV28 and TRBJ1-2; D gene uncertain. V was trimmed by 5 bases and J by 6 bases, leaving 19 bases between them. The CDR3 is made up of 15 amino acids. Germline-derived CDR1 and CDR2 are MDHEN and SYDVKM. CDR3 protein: CASSPLPTRENGYTF. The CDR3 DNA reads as TGTGCCAGCAGTCCTCTACCCACTCGGGAAAATGGCTACACCTTC.

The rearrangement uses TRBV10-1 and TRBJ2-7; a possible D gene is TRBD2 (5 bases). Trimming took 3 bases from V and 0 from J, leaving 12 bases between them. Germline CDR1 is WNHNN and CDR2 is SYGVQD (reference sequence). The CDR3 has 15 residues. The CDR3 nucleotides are TGCGCCAGCAGTGATTGGATCGCGGGCTCCTACGAGCAGTACTTC. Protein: CASSDWIAGSYEQYF.